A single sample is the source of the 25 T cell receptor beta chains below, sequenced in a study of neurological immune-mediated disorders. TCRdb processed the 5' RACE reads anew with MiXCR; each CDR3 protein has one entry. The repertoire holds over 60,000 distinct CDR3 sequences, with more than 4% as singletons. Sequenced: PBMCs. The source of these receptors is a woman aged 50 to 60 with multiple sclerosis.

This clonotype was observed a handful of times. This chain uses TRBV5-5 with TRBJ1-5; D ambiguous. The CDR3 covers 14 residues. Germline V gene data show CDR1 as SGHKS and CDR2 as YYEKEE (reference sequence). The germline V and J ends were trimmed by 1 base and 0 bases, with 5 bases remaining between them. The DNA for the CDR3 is TGTGCCAGCAGCTTGATCACTAGCAATCAGCCCCAGCATTTT. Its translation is CASSLITSNQPQHF. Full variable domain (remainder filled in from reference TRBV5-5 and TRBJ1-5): DAGVTQSPTHLIKTRGQQVTLRCSPISGHKSVSWYQQVLGQGPQFIFQYYEKEERGRGNFPDRFSARQFPNYSSELNVNALLLGDSALYLCASSLITSNQPQHFGDGTRLSIL.

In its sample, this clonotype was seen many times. The CDR3 sequence: CASSLSVDTQYF. As DNA, the CDR3 is TGTGCCAGCAGTTTGTCCGTCGATACGCAGTATTTT. The V gene is TRBV12-3 or TRBV12-4, the J gene TRBJ2-3; D unclear. This CDR3 region has 12 residues. Trimming cost V 3 bases and J 6 bases, with 7 bases left between them.

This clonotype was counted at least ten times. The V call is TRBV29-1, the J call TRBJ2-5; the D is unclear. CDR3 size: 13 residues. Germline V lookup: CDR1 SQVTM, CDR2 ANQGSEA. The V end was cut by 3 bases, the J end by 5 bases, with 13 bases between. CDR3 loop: CSVDSGSKETQYF. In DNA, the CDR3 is TGCAGCGTTGATTCCGGGTCCAAGGAGACCCAGTACTTC.

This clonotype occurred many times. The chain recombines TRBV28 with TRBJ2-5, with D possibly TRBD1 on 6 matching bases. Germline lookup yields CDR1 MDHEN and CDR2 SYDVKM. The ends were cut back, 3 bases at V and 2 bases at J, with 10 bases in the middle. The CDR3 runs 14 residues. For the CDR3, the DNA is TGTGCCAGCAGTTTGGACAGAGGGCAAGAGACCCAGTACTTC. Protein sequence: CASSLDRGQETQYF.

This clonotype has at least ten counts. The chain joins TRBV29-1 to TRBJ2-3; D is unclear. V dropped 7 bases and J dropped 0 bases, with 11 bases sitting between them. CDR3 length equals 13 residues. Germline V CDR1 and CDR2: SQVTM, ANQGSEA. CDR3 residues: CSARATSTDTQYF. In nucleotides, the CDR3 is TGCAGCGCCCGGGCGACTAGCACAGATACGCAGTATTTT.

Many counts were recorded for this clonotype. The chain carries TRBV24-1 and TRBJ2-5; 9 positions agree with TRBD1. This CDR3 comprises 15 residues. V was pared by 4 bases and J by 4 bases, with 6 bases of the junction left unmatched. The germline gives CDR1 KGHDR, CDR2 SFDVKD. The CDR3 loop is CATSDPTGGGETQYF. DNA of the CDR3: TGTGCCACCAGTGACCCAACAGGGGGCGGAGAGACCCAGTACTTC.

CDR3 bases: TGTGCCAGCAGCGCCCGGACAGGGAGGAGCGAGCAGTACTTC. Protein product: CASSARTGRSEQYF. This chain uses TRBV7-2 with TRBJ2-7; 8 positions match TRBD1. This CDR3 has 14 amino acids. Trimming at V came to 5 bases and at J to 6 bases, leaving 9 bases not matched to a gene. Germline V gene data show CDR1 as SGHTA and CDR2 as FQGNSA.

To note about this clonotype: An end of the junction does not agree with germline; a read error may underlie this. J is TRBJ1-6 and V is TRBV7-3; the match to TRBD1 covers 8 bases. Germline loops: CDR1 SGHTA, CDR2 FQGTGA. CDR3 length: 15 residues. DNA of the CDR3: TGTGCCAGCAGCTTAGACAGGGGAGGCAATTCACCCCTCAACTTT. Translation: CASSLDRGGNSPLNF.

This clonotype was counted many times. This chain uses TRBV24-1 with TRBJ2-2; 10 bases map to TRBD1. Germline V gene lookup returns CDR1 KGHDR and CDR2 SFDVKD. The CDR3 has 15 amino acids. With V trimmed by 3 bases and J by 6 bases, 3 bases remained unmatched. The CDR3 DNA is TGTGCCACCAGTGATCCGGGACAGGGGTCCGGGGAGCTGTTTTTT. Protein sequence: CATSDPGQGSGELFF.

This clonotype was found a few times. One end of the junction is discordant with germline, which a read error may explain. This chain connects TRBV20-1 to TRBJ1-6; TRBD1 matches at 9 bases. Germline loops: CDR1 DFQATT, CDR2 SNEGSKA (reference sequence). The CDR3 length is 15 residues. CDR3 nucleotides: TGCAGTGCTAGACCTCGACAGGGGGGCGACTCACCCCTCAACTTT. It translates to CSARPRQGGDSPLNF.

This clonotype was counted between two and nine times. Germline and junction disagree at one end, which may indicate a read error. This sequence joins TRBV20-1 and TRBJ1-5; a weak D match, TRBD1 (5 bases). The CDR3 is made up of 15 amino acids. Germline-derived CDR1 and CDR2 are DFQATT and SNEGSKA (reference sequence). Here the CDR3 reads CSAEPSARGNQPQNF. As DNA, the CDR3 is TGCAGTGCAGAGCCATCGGCACGGGGCAATCAGCCCCAGAATTTT.

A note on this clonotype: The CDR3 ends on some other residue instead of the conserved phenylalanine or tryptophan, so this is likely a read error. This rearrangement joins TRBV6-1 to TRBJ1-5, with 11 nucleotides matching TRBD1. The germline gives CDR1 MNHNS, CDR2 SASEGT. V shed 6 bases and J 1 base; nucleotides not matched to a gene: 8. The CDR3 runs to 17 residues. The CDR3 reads CASSPRTGGISNQPQHL. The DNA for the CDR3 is TGTGCCAGCAGCCCCCGGACAGGGGGCATAAGCAATCAGCCCCAGCATCTT.

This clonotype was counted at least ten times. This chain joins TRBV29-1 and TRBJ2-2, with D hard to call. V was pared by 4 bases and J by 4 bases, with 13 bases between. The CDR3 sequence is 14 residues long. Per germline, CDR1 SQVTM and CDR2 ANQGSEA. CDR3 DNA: TGCAGCGTTGGTACGGTCGGTCGCACCGGGGAGCTGTTTTTT. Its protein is CSVGTVGRTGELFF.

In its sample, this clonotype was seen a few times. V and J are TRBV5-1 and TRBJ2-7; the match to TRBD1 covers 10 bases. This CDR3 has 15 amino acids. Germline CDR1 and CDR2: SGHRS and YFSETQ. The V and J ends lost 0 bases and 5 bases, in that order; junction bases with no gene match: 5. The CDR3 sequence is CASSLGGQGWNEQYF. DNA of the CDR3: TGCGCCAGCAGCTTGGGGGGACAGGGGTGGAACGAGCAGTACTTC.

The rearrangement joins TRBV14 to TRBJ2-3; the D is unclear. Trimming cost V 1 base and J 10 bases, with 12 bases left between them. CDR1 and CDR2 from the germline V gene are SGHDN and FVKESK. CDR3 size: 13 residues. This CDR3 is CASSQVVQTAQYF. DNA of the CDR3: TGTGCCAGCAGCCAAGTGGTGCAGACGGCGCAGTATTTT.

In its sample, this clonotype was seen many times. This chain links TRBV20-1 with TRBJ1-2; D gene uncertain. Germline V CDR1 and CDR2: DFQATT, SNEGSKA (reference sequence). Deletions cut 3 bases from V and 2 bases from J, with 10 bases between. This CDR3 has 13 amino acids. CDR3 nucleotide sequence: TGCAGTGCTAGCCGGGGATTCAACTATGGCTACACCTTC. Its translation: CSASRGFNYGYTF.

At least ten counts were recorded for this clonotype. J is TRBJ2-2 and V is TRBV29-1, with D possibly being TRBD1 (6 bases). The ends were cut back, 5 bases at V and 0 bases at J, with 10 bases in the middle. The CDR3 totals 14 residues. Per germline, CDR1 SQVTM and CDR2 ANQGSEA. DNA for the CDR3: TGCAGCGTTCCGGGACATGCGAACACCGGGGAGCTGTTTTTT. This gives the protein CSVPGHANTGELFF.

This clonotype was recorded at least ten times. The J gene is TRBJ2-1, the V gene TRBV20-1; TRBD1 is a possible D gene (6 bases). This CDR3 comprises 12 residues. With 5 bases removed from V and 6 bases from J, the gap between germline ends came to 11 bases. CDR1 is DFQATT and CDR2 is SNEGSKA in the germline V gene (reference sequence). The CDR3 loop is CSAGTRLNEQFF. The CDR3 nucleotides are TGCAGTGCTGGGACACGACTCAATGAGCAGTTCTTC.

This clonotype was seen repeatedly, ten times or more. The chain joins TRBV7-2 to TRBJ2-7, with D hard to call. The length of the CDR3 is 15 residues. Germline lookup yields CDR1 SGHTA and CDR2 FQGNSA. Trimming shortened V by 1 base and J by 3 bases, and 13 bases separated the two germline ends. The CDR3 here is CASSLDRTPLYEQYF. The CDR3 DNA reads TGTGCCAGCAGCTTAGACCGAACACCGCTCTACGAGCAGTACTTC.

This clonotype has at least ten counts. For the CDR3, the DNA is TGTGCCACCAGCCCCCGACTAGCGGGGGAGATCTACAATGAGCAGTTCTTC. It encodes CATSPRLAGEIYNEQFF. The chain joins TRBV15 to TRBJ2-1; 12 bases agree with TRBD2. The J segment lost 3 bases and the V segment lost 5 bases, leaving 8 bases of the junction unmatched. This CDR3 contains 17 residues. Germline-derived CDR1 and CDR2 are LNHNV and YYDKDF (reference sequence).

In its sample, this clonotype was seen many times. The CDR3 spells CASSIQTGGGKRGYTF. The DNA of the CDR3 is TGTGCCAGCAGCATACAAACAGGGGGCGGAAAACGGGGCTACACCTTC. The chain couples TRBV21-1 to TRBJ1-2; the table's D call TRBD1 went unverified against the DNA. TRBV21-1 is tagged as a pseudogene. The CDR3 length is 16 residues.

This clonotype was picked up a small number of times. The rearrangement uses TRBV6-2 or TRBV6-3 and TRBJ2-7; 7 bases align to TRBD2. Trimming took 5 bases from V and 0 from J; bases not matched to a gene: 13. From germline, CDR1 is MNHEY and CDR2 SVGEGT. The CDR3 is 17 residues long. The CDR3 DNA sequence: TGTGCCAGCAGTCAAGCTGGACTAGGAGGTCCCTCCTACGAGCAGTACGTC. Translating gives CASSQAGLGGPSYEQYV.

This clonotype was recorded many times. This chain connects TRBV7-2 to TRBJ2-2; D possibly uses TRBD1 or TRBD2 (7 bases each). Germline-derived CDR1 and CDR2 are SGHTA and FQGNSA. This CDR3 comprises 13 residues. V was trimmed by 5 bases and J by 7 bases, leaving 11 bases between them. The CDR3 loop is CASSQGGVGELFF. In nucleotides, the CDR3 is TGTGCCAGCAGCCAGGGGGGGGTCGGGGAGCTGTTTTTT.

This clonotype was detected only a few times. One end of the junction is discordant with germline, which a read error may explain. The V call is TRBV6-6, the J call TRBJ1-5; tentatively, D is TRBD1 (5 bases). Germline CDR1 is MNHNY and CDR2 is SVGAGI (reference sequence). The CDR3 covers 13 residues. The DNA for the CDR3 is TGTGCCAGCAGGCCGGGGCCGTATCAGCCCCAGAATTTT. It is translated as CASRPGPYQPQNF.

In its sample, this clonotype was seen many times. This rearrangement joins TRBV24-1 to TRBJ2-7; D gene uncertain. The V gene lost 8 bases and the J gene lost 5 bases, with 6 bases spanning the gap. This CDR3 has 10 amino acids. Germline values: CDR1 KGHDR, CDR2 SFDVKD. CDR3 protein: CATIWDEQYV. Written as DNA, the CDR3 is TGTGCCACCATATGGGACGAGCAGTACGTC.